The 30 T cell receptor beta chains in this list originate from one sample, sequenced in a study of metastatic and nonmetastatic thyroid tumors. From the PCR reads, TCRdb re-called clones with MiXCR. The sample lists around 20,000 clones, around 16% occurring once. Not a single patient had been given any form of treatment at any point before undergoing thyroid surgery. The sequenced sample consisted of blood. These TCRs come from a female donor with papillary thyroid cancer or a benign thyroid nodule (not recorded which). Some clones in this sample may be carry-over from other donors' samples.

This clone was observed many times. V and J are TRBV11-2 and TRBJ2-5; D gene uncertain. Germline V CDR1 and CDR2: SGHAT, FQNNGV. V dropped 0 bases and J dropped 6 bases, with 5 bases sitting between them. CDR3 length: 12 amino acids. The CDR3 DNA sequence: TGTGCCAGCAGCTTAGACGGAAAGACCCAGTACTTC. Amino acids: CASSLDGKTQYF.

The chain couples TRBV4-1 to TRBJ2-2, with D possibly being TRBD2 (6 bases). CDR3 size: 17 residues. V lost 0 bases and J 3 bases, leaving 14 bases between the germline ends. CDR1 and CDR2 from the germline V gene are MGHRA and YSYEKL. The CDR3 sequence: CASSQDITSTHTGELFF. CDR3 coding DNA: TGCGCCAGCAGCCAAGATATAACTAGCACGCACACCGGGGAGCTGTTTTTT.

The sample holds many counts of this clone. This sequence joins TRBV4-2 and TRBJ2-1; 12 bases line up with TRBD2. CDR1 is LGHNA, CDR2 YNFKEQ, per germline. The trim removed 0 bases at V and 3 bases at J, leaving 3 bases unmatched. This CDR3 region has 17 residues. This CDR3 is CASSQEATSGSYNEQFF. Here the CDR3 DNA reads TGTGCCAGCAGCCAAGAGGCGACTAGCGGGAGCTACAATGAGCAGTTCTTC.

The chain recombines TRBV20-1 with TRBJ2-7; no clear D. V was pared by 3 bases and J by 3 bases, with 9 bases between. Germline V CDR1 and CDR2: DFQATT, SNEGSKA (reference sequence). This CDR3 spans 12 amino acids. The CDR3 bases are TGCAGTGCTAGGGGCGGAAACTACGAGCAGTACTTC. Translating gives CSARGGNYEQYF.

There are many counts of this clone. The chain has TRBV29-1 and TRBJ2-1, with TRBD1 matching 10 bases. The V gene end was trimmed by 4 bases and the J gene end by 8 bases; junction bases not matched to a gene: 5. Germline loops: CDR1 SQVTM, CDR2 ANQGSEA. CDR3 length: 13 amino acids. The CDR3 sequence is CSVGQGAGDEQFF. The DNA of the CDR3 is TGCAGCGTTGGACAGGGGGCTGGCGATGAGCAGTTCTTC.

The chain links TRBV5-1 to TRBJ1-1, with 8 bases that match TRBD1. Germline assignment: CDR1 SGHRS and CDR2 YFSETQ. Losses at the gene ends were 4 bases for V and 1 base for J; bases not matched to a gene: 3. The CDR3 spans 14 residues. The CDR3 nucleotides read TGCGCCAGCAGCGGACAGGGTTCGAACACTGAAGCTTTCTTT. This codes for CASSGQGSNTEAFF.

This clone was counted many times. The gene calls are TRBV4-2 and TRBJ2-7; D possibly corresponds to TRBD2 (7 bases). The CDR3 covers 15 residues. Trimming removed 1 base at V and 4 bases at J, with 14 bases between. Germline CDR1 reads LGHNA; CDR2 reads YNFKEQ. Written as DNA, the CDR3 is TGTGCCAGCAGCCAAGGAAATGCGGGGGCGTACGAGCAGTACTTC. This translates into CASSQGNAGAYEQYF.

This clone appeared a few times. A much larger clone lies one base from this, so it may be a read error. The identical CDR3 is also encoded by other nucleotide sequences in the sample. The CDR3 DNA is TGTGCCAGCAGTTTAGCGCGCAGGGTGGAGACCCAGTACTTC. This sequence encodes CASSLARRVETQYF. J is TRBJ2-5 and V is TRBV7-6; D is tentatively TRBD1 or TRBD2 (5 bases each). From germline, CDR1 is SGHVS and CDR2 FNYEAQ. This CDR3 has 14 amino acids.

This clone was seen many times. The chain combines TRBV5-1 with TRBJ2-7, with a tentative D call TRBD1 (6 bases). V was shortened by 4 bases and J by 2 bases, with 13 bases between the two germline ends. CDR3 length equals 14 residues. Germline CDR1 SGHRS, CDR2 YFSETQ. The CDR3, as DNA: TGCGCCAGCAGCCCGGACAGTGCGACCTACGAGCAGTACTTC. Translating gives CASSPDSATYEQYF.

This clone was counted between two and nine times. V is TRBV6-5 and J is TRBJ2-2, with a weak D call TRBD2 (6 bases). Trimming took 1 base from V and 2 from J, leaving 8 bases between them. Germline V gene lookup returns CDR1 MNHEY and CDR2 SVGAGI. This CDR3 region has 15 residues. In nucleotides, the CDR3 is TGTGCCAGCAGTTACTTTGCGGGAAACACCGGGGAGCTGTTTTTT. This gives the protein CASSYFAGNTGELFF.

This clone was counted only a few times. The chain joins TRBV27 to TRBJ2-7, with a tentative D call TRBD1 (5 bases). Between the trimmed V and J ends, which lost 2 bases and 0 bases, there was a span of 14 bases. Germline-derived CDR1 and CDR2 are MNHEY and SMNVEV (reference sequence). The CDR3 spans 16 residues. The CDR3 DNA follows: TGTGCCAGCAGTTTAAGGGGCCCAGACCCCTCCTACGAGCAGTACTTC. This encodes CASSLRGPDPSYEQYF.

This clone was observed at least ten times. The chain employs TRBV4-2 and TRBJ2-7; the match to TRBD2 covers 11 bases. V lost 0 bases, J lost 4 bases, and 5 bases stayed unmatched. CDR3 length: 16 amino acids. Germline lookup yields CDR1 LGHNA and CDR2 YNFKEQ. DNA for the CDR3: TGTGCCAGCAGCCAAGATTATACTAGCGGGAGATACGAGCAGTACTTC. Residues: CASSQDYTSGRYEQYF.

The sample holds many counts of this clone. This sequence joins TRBV2 and TRBJ2-1; possibly TRBD1 or TRBD2 for D (6 bases each). The germline V and J ends were trimmed by 7 bases and 9 bases, with 16 bases remaining between them. CDR1 and CDR2 from the germline V gene are SNHLY and FYNNEI. The CDR3 length is 13 residues. The CDR3 sequence: CASTIGGSAEQFF. The CDR3 DNA follows: TGTGCCAGCACAATAGGGGGGTCGGCTGAGCAGTTCTTC.

Ten or more counts support this clone. The rearrangement joins TRBV4-2 to TRBJ2-3; 8 bases match TRBD2. Trimming cost V 3 bases and J 3 bases; bases outside gene matches: 8. Germline CDR1 and CDR2: LGHNA and YNFKEQ. The CDR3 contains 16 residues. The CDR3 sequence is CASSQEGTSNTDTQYF. For the CDR3, the DNA is TGTGCCAGCAGCCAGGAAGGGACTAGTAATACAGATACGCAGTATTTT.

The CDR3 sequence is CASRREDGSLGYTF. CDR3 sequence (DNA): TGTGCCAGCAGAAGAGAAGACGGATCATTGGGCTACACCTTC. The V gene is TRBV6-1, the J gene TRBJ1-2; no clear D gene. From germline, CDR1 is MNHNS and CDR2 SASEGT. This CDR3 has 14 residues. V dropped 6 bases and J dropped 8 bases, with 19 bases sitting between them.

This clone has a handful of counts. This rearrangement joins TRBV6-1 to TRBJ1-2; D unclear. V was clipped by 2 bases and J by 2 bases, with 6 bases between them. Looked up from germline, CDR1 is MNHNS and CDR2 is SASEGT. The CDR3 is 13 residues long. CDR3 protein: CASSERENYGYTF. The DNA for the CDR3 is TGTGCCAGCAGTGAACGGGAGAACTATGGCTACACCTTC.

This clone has ten or more counts. The chain links TRBV30 to TRBJ2-2; the match to TRBD2 covers 8 bases. V shed 0 bases and J 3 bases; nucleotides not matched to a gene: 3. Germline V CDR1 and CDR2: GTSNPN, SVGIG (reference sequence). There are 15 residues in the CDR3. CDR3 sequence: CAWSVLAEHTGELFF. The DNA of the CDR3 is TGTGCCTGGAGTGTACTAGCGGAGCACACCGGGGAGCTGTTTTTT.

Comment on this clone: The CDR3 carries no conserved terminal phenylalanine or tryptophan, so it likely arises from a read error. No DNA is shown, since the ends of the CDR3 on it are uncertain; the CDR3 is the one TCRdb lists. The chain carries TRBV28 and TRBJ2-2; the table assigns TRBD2, which was not confirmed against the DNA. The CDR3 spans 17 residues, counting both ends. CDR1 is MDHEN, CDR2 SYDVKM, per germline. The CDR3 sequence: CASSILRYGSGSPGRAG.

This clone has at least ten counts. V and J are TRBV18 and TRBJ2-1; 10 nucleotides agree with TRBD2. CDR3 length equals 16 residues. V trimming: 2 bases; J trimming: 6 bases; junction bases outside the gene matches: 7. CDR1 and CDR2 (germline): KGHSH, LQKENI. In DNA form, the CDR3 reads TGTGCCAGCTCACCAGACCTAGCGGGAGTGGGCAATGAGCAGTTCTTC. Its translation is CASSPDLAGVGNEQFF.

This clone is judged medium-sized. This chain uses TRBV6-2 or TRBV6-3 with TRBJ2-1; 9 nucleotides align to TRBD2. The CDR3 runs 15 residues. Germline CDR1 MNHEY, CDR2 SVGEGT. V gave up 5 bases and J gave up 0 bases; unmatched junction bases: 2. CDR3 nucleotide sequence: TGTGCCAGCAGTGAGACTAGCGGCTCCTACAATGAGCAGTTCTTC. Protein: CASSETSGSYNEQFF.

This clone appeared many times. The chain couples TRBV18 to TRBJ1-4; a possible D gene is TRBD1 (5 bases). The CDR3 extends over 14 amino acids. CDR1 is KGHSH and CDR2 is LQKENI in the germline V gene. Trimming removed 3 bases at V and 6 bases at J, with 11 bases between. The CDR3 sequence: CASSPGPGYEKLFF. In nucleotides, the CDR3 is TGTGCCAGCTCACCTGGGCCAGGGTATGAAAAACTGTTTTTT.

This chain uses TRBV11-2 with TRBJ2-1; perhaps TRBD1 as D (5 bases). Trimming removed 0 bases at V and 7 bases at J, with 13 bases between. Germline CDR1 reads SGHAT; CDR2 reads FQNNGV. The CDR3 has 15 residues. CDR3 protein: CASSLEGLGRNEQFF. Here the CDR3 DNA reads TGTGCCAGCAGCTTAGAGGGGCTAGGACGGAATGAGCAGTTCTTC.

This clone appeared many times. The gene calls are TRBV9 and TRBJ2-7, with 13 bases fitting TRBD2. J lost 2 bases, V lost 4 bases, and 3 bases had no gene match. Germline loops: CDR1 SGDLS, CDR2 YYNGEE. There are 15 residues in the CDR3. CDR3: CASSPTSGRPYEQYF. The CDR3 region has the DNA TGTGCCAGCAGCCCGACTAGCGGGAGGCCCTACGAGCAGTACTTC.

The table lists this clone with many counts. The rearrangement uses TRBV28 and TRBJ2-4; 7 positions agree with TRBD1. The CDR3 consists of 14 residues. The V gene end was trimmed by 7 bases and the J gene end by 0 bases; junction bases not matched to a gene: 3. Germline CDR1 reads MDHEN; CDR2 reads SYDVKM. The DNA of the CDR3 is TGTGCCAGCAAGGGGGCTCTAGCCAAAAACATTCAGTACTTC. It translates to CASKGALAKNIQYF.

This clone showed up many times. This chain links TRBV2 with TRBJ2-2; 9 nucleotides match TRBD2. Germline assignment: CDR1 SNHLY and CDR2 FYNNEI. Losses at the gene ends were 7 bases for V and 0 bases for J; bases not matched to a gene: 3. This CDR3 comprises 15 residues. For the CDR3, the DNA is TGTGCCAGCATGCGGGGGGGCGCGAACACCGGGGAGCTGTTTTTT. Translation: CASMRGGANTGELFF.

This clone was recorded at least ten times. The chain recombines TRBV5-1 with TRBJ1-4, with D uncertain. Germline CDR1 is SGHRS and CDR2 is YFSETQ. This CDR3 contains 15 residues. V lost 5 bases, J lost 1 base, and 12 bases lay in between. This CDR3 is CASSPEAQTNEKLFF. The CDR3 DNA reads TGCGCCAGCAGTCCCGAAGCTCAAACTAATGAAAAACTGTTTTTT.

This clone was recorded at least ten times. A single base separates this from a much larger clone, so it may be a read error. The conserved phenylalanine or tryptophan normally closing the CDR3 is absent here, so this likely arose from a read error. V usage is TRBV28 and J usage is TRBJ1-2; D ambiguous. V was shortened by 5 bases and J by 5 bases, with 15 bases between the two germline ends. This CDR3 contains 14 residues. Looked up from germline, CDR1 is MDHEN and CDR2 is SYDVKM. CDR3 sequence: CASSVRATSYGYTS. CDR3 sequence (DNA): TGTGCCAGCAGTGTACGGGCCACATCGTATGGCTACACCTCC.

This clone was detected ten times or more. V and J are TRBV7-8 and TRBJ2-1; D is possibly TRBD2 (5 bases). CDR1 is SGHVS and CDR2 is FQNEAQ in the germline V gene. CDR3 length equals 16 residues. With 5 bases removed from V and 3 bases from J, the gap between germline ends came to 17 bases. CDR3 in DNA: TGTGCCAGCAGCGGAGAGGTGGCTAGCCGCTACAATGAGCAGTTCTTC. This sequence encodes CASSGEVASRYNEQFF.

This clone appeared a single time. One end of the junction fails to match germline, which may point to a read error. The chain joins TRBV2 to TRBJ2-3, with D possibly called TRBD1 or TRBD2 (6 bases each). CDR1 and CDR2 from the germline V gene are SNHLY and FYNNEI. The CDR3 covers 13 residues. CDR3 sequence reads: CACRPGARDTQYF. CDR3 sequence (DNA): TGTGCCTGCAGGCCGGGGGCAAGGGATACGCAGTATTTT.

The rearrangement uses TRBV11-1 and TRBJ1-5; a weak D match, TRBD1 (5 bases). The CDR3 spans 17 residues. CDR1 is SGHAT and CDR2 is FQDESV in the germline V gene (reference sequence). The CDR3 DNA reads TGTGTCATAGGTTGGGAGGAAAGCGGGGGAAGCAATCAGCCCCAGCATTTT. It specifies CVIGWEESGGSNQPQHF.